One and the same sample provided the 3 T cell receptor beta chains below, sequenced in a study of CXCR3-negative and CXCR3-positive naive CD8 T cells. Overall study findings and caveats: Naive cells positive for CXCR3 carried more hydrophobic TRB CDR3s than CXCR3-negative ones.

The libraries of TRB cDNA were prepared using 5' RACE with UMI labels. TCRdb reprocessed the 5' RACE reads, keeping one entry per CDR3 protein, no DNA. Seen in this sample are some 130,000 distinct CDR3 sequences; the ten most common clones hold around 0.37%. These receptors are not linked to any known antigen. Sequenced input: naive CXCR3+ CD8+ T cells from blood. This sample's subset: CD45RO-CCR7+CD27+CD95- naive CD8+ T cells expressing CXCR3 (TNR3+). These TCRs come from a human donor in good health. Some clones in this sample may be carry-over from other donors' samples.

The V gene is TRBV29-1, the J gene TRBJ1-5; the D call from TCRdb, TRBD1, cannot be confirmed without DNA. The CDR3 totals 11 residues. Germline-derived CDR1 and CDR2 are SQVTM and ANQGSEA. The CDR3 loop is CSVAGAQPQHF.

The CDR3 spells CASSVGQGAGEQYF. The chain carries TRBV9 and TRBJ2-7; TCRdb calls TRBD1, which cannot be checked without DNA. Germline V gene lookup returns CDR1 SGDLS and CDR2 YYNGEE. The CDR3 consists of 14 residues.

The chain is built from TRBV29-1 and TRBJ2-7; the D gene TCRdb calls, TRBD2, cannot be checked with no DNA. The CDR3 consists of 16 residues. Per the germline V gene, CDR1 is SQVTM and CDR2 is ANQGSEA. This chain's CDR3 is CSVDLLTSGGEYEQYF.